This TCR beta chain was documented in a study of beta chain features in type 1 diabetes. Study results and caveats: Researchers caution that PCR might favor shorter templates, equally among patients and controls.

Isolated RNA was reverse transcribed in full, so expressed TCRB transcripts were sequenced. Measured with immunoSEQ multiplex PCR; TCRdb has only the in-frame clones, and not every one. The table shows 130,000 to 150,000 clones, with roughly 50% occurring only once. Worth noting for this clone: Its antigen is currently unknown.

The germline V gene has CDR1 SEHNR and CDR2 FQNEAQ (reference sequence). V lost 5 bases to trimming and J lost 3 bases, with 13 bases between them. CDR3 length: 14 residues. In total, each donor contributed a single heparinised blood draw that averaged roughly 110 mL. CD45RO/CCR7/CD25/CD127/CD95/CD27 staining was used to isolate CD4+ naive, central memory, regulatory and stem cell-like memory cells by sorting. Every sorted population was more than 95% pure. This chain uses TRBV7-9 with TRBJ1-2; D not certain. This sequence was found in a man younger than 30 in good health. The sequenced sample was Tregs from blood. The CDR3 DNA is TGTGCCAGCAGCATACTCTTAGAGCACTATGGCTACACCTTC. Amino acid sequence: CASSILLEHYGYTF.